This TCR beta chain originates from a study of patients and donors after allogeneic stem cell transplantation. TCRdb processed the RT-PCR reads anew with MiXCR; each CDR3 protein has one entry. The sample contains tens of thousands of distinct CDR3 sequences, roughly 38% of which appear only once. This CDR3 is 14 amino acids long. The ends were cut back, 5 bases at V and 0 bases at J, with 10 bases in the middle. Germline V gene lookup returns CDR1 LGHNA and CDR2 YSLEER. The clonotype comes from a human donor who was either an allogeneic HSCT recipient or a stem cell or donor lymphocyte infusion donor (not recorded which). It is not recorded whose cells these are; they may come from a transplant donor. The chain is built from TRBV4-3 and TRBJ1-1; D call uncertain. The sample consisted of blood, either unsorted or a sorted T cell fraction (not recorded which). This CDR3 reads CASSVFPMNTEAFF. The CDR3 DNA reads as TGCGCCAGCAGCGTCTTTCCCATGAACACTGAAGCTTTCTTT.